The following is a T cell receptor (beta chain) sequence with its context. The V and J ends lost 3 bases and 0 bases, in that order; junction bases with no gene match: 1. The CDR3 is 14 residues long. CDR1 and CDR2 from the germline V gene are MGHDK and SYGVNS. This entry comes from a study of technical replicates of blood from several donors. TCRdb's copy holds only in-frame clones and misses some; the assay was immunoSEQ multiplex PCR. The table shows 85,000 to 90,000 clones, with around 90% occurring only once. The material sequenced was T cells isolated from PBMCs. This chain uses TRBV25-1 with TRBJ2-7, with TRBD2 matching 8 bases. The TCR sequence derives from a human donor in good health. The CDR3 bases are TGTGCCAGCAGTGAGAGCGGGAGCTCCTACGAGCAGTACTTC. It translates to CASSESGSSYEQYF.